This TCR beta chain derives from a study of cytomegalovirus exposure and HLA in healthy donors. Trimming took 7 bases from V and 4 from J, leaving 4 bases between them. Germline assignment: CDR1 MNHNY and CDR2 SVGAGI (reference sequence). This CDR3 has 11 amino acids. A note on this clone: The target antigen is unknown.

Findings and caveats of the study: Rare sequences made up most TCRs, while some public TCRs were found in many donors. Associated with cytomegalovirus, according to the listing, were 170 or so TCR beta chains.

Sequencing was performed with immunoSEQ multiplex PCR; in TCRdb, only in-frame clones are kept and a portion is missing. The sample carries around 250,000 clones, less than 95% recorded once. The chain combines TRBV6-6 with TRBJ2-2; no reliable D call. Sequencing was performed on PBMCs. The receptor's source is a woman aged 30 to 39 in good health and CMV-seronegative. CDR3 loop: CASTGTGELFF. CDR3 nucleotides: TGTGCCAGCACGGGCACCGGGGAGCTGTTTTTT.